This is a list of T cell receptor beta chains from one sample in a study of shared clonotypes between healthy human individuals. Clones were sequenced by immunoSEQ multiplex PCR, and TCRdb holds only the in-frame ones, with some missing. The profile shows about 990,000 clones, more than 75% of them singletons. The sample was memory CD4+ T cells from PBMCs. These receptors were taken from a man younger than 30 in good health. Some clones in this sample may be carry-over from other donors' samples. The CDR3 runs from the conserved cysteine through the conserved F or W. Each record gives: V gene, clone size, J gene, D gene, CDR3 length, CDR3 DNA, CDR3 protein. The D gene is left open where the match is weak. A row's size may be missing; if present it is once, few, many or a size class.

TRBV18,NA,TRBJ1-3,NA,17,TGTGCCAGCTCACCACTTCCCCCCCAGGTGGTTGGAAACACCATATATTTT,CASSPLPPQVVGNTIYF
TRBV5-4,NA,TRBJ2-7,NA,15,TGTGCCAGCAGCACACGGCGGGGAATTGTTTACGAGCAGTACTTC,CASSTRRGIVYEQYF
TRBV5-6,NA,TRBJ1-2,NA,15,TGTGCCAGCAGCTTGCCCGGTGGACAGTCCTATGGCTACACCTTC,CASSLPGGQSYGYTF
TRBV5-1,NA,TRBJ2-7,TRBD1,15,TGCGCCAGCAGCTCTGGGACAGGGTACTCCTACGAGCAGTACTTC,CASSSGTGYSYEQYF
TRBV5-1,NA,TRBJ1-2,NA,17,TGCGCCAGCAGCTCCCCGACAGGTCACTCCAGGTGGTATGGCTACACCTTC,CASSSPTGHSRWYGYTF
TRBV6-6,NA,TRBJ2-1,TRBD1,14,TGTGCCAGTAACCAGGGGGCCGGATACAATGAGCAGTTCTTC,CASNQGAGYNEQFF
TRBV18,NA,TRBJ2-5,NA,14,TGTGCCAGCTCACCACCAGCCCACCAAGAGACCCAGTACTTC,CASSPPAHQETQYF
TRBV5-4,NA,TRBJ1-5,NA,12,TGTGCCAGCAGCATAGCCGGGCAGCCCCAGCATTTT,CASSIAGQPQHF
TRBV7-3,NA,TRBJ2-1,NA,13,TGTGCCAGCAGCTCCAGTCGGCAGGATGAGCAGTTCTTC,CASSSSRQDEQFF
TRBV4-1,few,TRBJ1-5,NA,15,TGCGCCAGCAGCCAAGGCGAACTGGGCAATCAGCCCCAGCATTTT,CASSQGELGNQPQHF
TRBV9,NA,TRBJ2-1,TRBD2,16,TGTGCCAGCAGCGAGGGGAGGGCGAACTCCTACAATGAGCAGTTCTTC,CASSEGRANSYNEQFF
TRBV7-3,NA,TRBJ2-1,TRBD2,15,TGTGCCAGCAGCTTACGAGCGGGACTTTACAATGAGCAGTTCTTC,CASSLRAGLYNEQFF
TRBV28,NA,TRBJ2-7,NA,13,TGTGCCAGCAGTCCACGAGACTCGAAAAGGCAGTACTTC,CASSPRDSKRQYF
TRBV28,NA,TRBJ2-5,TRBD1,13,TGTGCCAGCAGCGTAGGACAGGAAGAGACCCAGTACTTC,CASSVGQEETQYF
TRBV4-2,NA,TRBJ1-4,NA,16,TGTGCCAGCAGCCAAGCGTCCGGGGGTGGGCTGTCACAACTGTTTTTT,CASSQASGGGLSQLFF
TRBV27,NA,TRBJ1-2,NA,15,TGTGCCAGCAGTAGAACCGGGTTGGGGGCGGGTGGCTACACCTTC,CASSRTGLGAGGYTF
TRBV5-6,NA,TRBJ2-5,TRBD2,15,TGTGCCAGCAGCTTGCTAGCGGGAGGCAGGGAGACCCAGTACTTC,CASSLLAGGRETQYF
TRBV6-4,NA,TRBJ2-5,NA,13,TGTGCCAGCAGTGAAGGGACCTGTTACTTCCAGTACTTC,CASSEGTCYFQYF
TRBV9,NA,TRBJ2-1,NA,14,TGTGCCAGCAGCGTTAGCGGTTCCTACAATGAGCAGTTCTTC,CASSVSGSYNEQFF
TRBV5-1,NA,TRBJ2-7,NA,14,TGCGCCAGCAGCCAGGACTCGGGTACCTACGAGCAGTACTTC,CASSQDSGTYEQYF
TRBV30,NA,TRBJ1-3,TRBD1,18,TGTGCCTGGAGTGTAGGGGACAGGGGATACCCCTCTGGAAACACCATATATTTT,CAWSVGDRGYPSGNTIYF
TRBV30,NA,TRBJ2-7,NA,14,TGTGCCTGGAGTGGACCGGCGGGGTCCGACGAGCAGTACTTC,CAWSGPAGSDEQYF
TRBV9,NA,TRBJ1-4,NA,16,TGTGCCAGCAGCGCCGGGACGGACCTTTATAGTGAAAAACTGTTTTTT,CASSAGTDLYSEKLFF
TRBV28,few,TRBJ2-3,NA,11,TGTGCCAGCAAGGAGACAGATACGCAGTATTTT,CASKETDTQYF
TRBV11-2,NA,TRBJ2-7,TRBD1,15,TGTGCCAGCAGCCTAGGGACAGGGCGTACCTACGAGCAGTACTTC,CASSLGTGRTYEQYF
TRBV4-1,NA,TRBJ2-7,TRBD1,16,TGCGCCAGCAGCCATTTAGGGGCAGGGGGCGACTACGAGCAGTACTTC,CASSHLGAGGDYEQYF
TRBV27,few,TRBJ1-5,NA,15,TGTGCCAGCAGTCCAACGGCCCCGGGGGATCGGCCCCAGCATTTT,CASSPTAPGDRPQHF